Below, 32 T cell receptor beta chains from the same sample are listed, as sequenced in a study of cytomegalovirus exposure and HLA in healthy donors. PCR involved 60 Vbeta and 13 Jbeta primers. Assay used: immunoSEQ multiplex PCR; TCRdb lists only in-frame clones, some missing. The table lists 95,000 to 150,000 clones, roughly 15% of them singletons. Material: PBMCs. The receptors originated from a female donor in good health and CMV-seropositive.

This clone was detected only a few times. This chain joins TRBV5-1 and TRBJ1-3; D uncertain. V was trimmed by 2 bases and J by 1 base, leaving 7 bases between them. Germline CDR1 reads SGHRS; CDR2 reads YFSETQ. This CDR3 spans 14 amino acids. The CDR3: CASSFEQSGNTIYF. The CDR3 nucleotides are TGCGCCAGCAGCTTCGAGCAATCTGGAAACACCATATATTTT.

The sample holds a few counts of this clone. The chain uses TRBV5-1 and TRBJ2-1; TRBD2 matches at 13 bases. CDR1 is SGHRS, CDR2 YFSETQ, per germline. V dropped 4 bases and J dropped 4; count of bases not matched to a gene: 2. There are 15 residues in the CDR3. In DNA form, the CDR3 reads TGCGCCAGCAGCCCGGGACTAGCGGGATACAATGAGCAGTTCTTC. This gives the protein CASSPGLAGYNEQFF.

This clone has more than one count but fewer than ten. The chain has TRBV18 and TRBJ1-2; 7 nucleotides match TRBD1. The CDR3 is 14 residues long. The germline V gene encodes CDR1 KGHSH and CDR2 LQKENI. Germline trimming cut 1 base from V and 6 bases from J; bases unmatched to any gene: 5. The CDR3: CASSPQGAGDGYTF. The CDR3 DNA reads as TGTGCCAGCTCACCACAGGGGGCTGGAGATGGCTACACCTTC. The entire variable domain, with the rest obtained from reference TRBV18 and TRBJ1-2, is as follows: NAGVMQNPRHLVRRRGQEARLRCSPMKGHSHVYWYRQLPEEGLKFMVYLQKENIIDESGMPKERFSAEFPKEGPSILRIQQVVRGDSAAYFCASSPQGAGDGYTFGSGTRLTVV.

The chain links TRBV19 to TRBJ1-5; D is ambiguous. Germline CDR1 and CDR2: LNHDA and SQIVND (reference sequence). V was pared by 3 bases and J by 0 bases, with 9 bases between. This CDR3 comprises 15 residues. CDR3 nucleotides: TGTGCCAGTAGTATGGGAGGGTATAGCAATCAGCCCCAGCATTTT. It codes for CASSMGGYSNQPQHF.

In this sample, this clone turned up a few times. The DNA is omitted, as the CDR3 cannot be located on it reliably, and the CDR3 follows TCRdb's listing. This chain joins TRBV28 and TRBJ2-7; the table's D call of TRBD1 was not tested on the DNA. From its first to its last residue, the CDR3 has 13 amino acids. Germline V lookup: CDR1 MDHEN, CDR2 SYDVKM. This CDR3 reads CASSSPYVGQGNF.

V is TRBV7-3 and J is TRBJ1-1; 10 bases map to TRBD1. There are 13 residues in the CDR3. In germline, CDR1 is SGHTA, CDR2 FQGTGA. The trim removed 5 bases at V and 7 bases at J, leaving 4 bases unmatched. The CDR3 sequence is CASSATGGFEAFF. Here the CDR3 DNA reads TGTGCCAGCAGCGCGACAGGGGGCTTTGAAGCTTTCTTT.

This clone was observed a handful of times. This CDR3 reads CASSLDEETQYF. In DNA, the CDR3 is TGTGCCAGCAGCTTAGACGAAGAGACCCAGTACTTC. J is TRBJ2-5 and V is TRBV11-3; D remains unclear. The germline gives CDR1 SGHNT, CDR2 YENEEA. V lost 0 bases, J lost 3 bases, and 2 bases lay in between. The CDR3 is made up of 12 amino acids. Full variable domain (outside the CDR3, taken from reference TRBV11-3 and TRBJ2-5): EAGVVQSPRYKIIEKKQPVAFWCNPISGHNTLYWYLQNLGQGPELLIRYENEEAVDDSQLPKDRFSAERLKGVDSTLKIQPAELGDSAVYLCASSLDEETQYFGPGTRLLVL.

A few counts support this clone. The chain uses TRBV6-5 and TRBJ2-1; the D gene is possibly TRBD2 (5 bases). V gave up 2 bases and J gave up 5 bases, with 7 bases separating them. This CDR3 comprises 13 residues. Germline V CDR1 and CDR2: MNHEY, SVGAGI. The CDR3 reads CASSYRENNEQFF. CDR3 nucleotides: TGTGCCAGCAGTTACAGGGAGAACAATGAGCAGTTCTTC.

This clone was detected a few times. The chain is built from TRBV6-5 and TRBJ2-7, with 13 bases identical to TRBD2. The CDR3 is 15 amino acids. Germline V gene data show CDR1 as MNHEY and CDR2 as SVGAGI. The trim removed 7 bases at V and 1 base at J, leaving 4 bases unmatched. The DNA of the CDR3 is TGTGCCAGCACCTCGACTAGCGGGGGGTCCTACGAGCAGTACTTC. Amino acid sequence: CASTSTSGGSYEQYF.

The CDR3: CASVSSPGGRHSGELFF. The CDR3 DNA follows: TGTGCCAGCGTTAGTAGCCCAGGGGGCCGGCACTCCGGGGAGCTGTTTTTT. This chain joins TRBV5-4 and TRBJ2-2; TRBD1 aligns across 8 bases. Germline V gene lookup returns CDR1 SGHNT and CDR2 YYREEE (reference sequence). The CDR3 totals 17 residues. The ends lost 7 bases at V and 6 bases at J; junction bases unmatched: 17.

The CDR3 coding sequence is TGCGCCAGCAGCTTGGCCCTGGACTTCCCCACAGATACGCAGTATTTT. This gives the protein CASSLALDFPTDTQYF. The chain recombines TRBV5-1 with TRBJ2-3; D is perhaps TRBD2 (5 bases). Germline-derived CDR1 and CDR2 are SGHRS and YFSETQ. The CDR3 is made up of 16 amino acids. V lost 0 bases to trimming and J lost 2 bases, with 13 bases between them. Supplemented by reference TRBV5-1 and TRBJ2-3, the full variable domain reads KAGVTQTPRYLIKTRGQQVTLSCSPISGHRSVSWYQQTPGQGLQFLFEYFSETQRNKGNFPGRFSGRQFSNSRSEMNVSTLELGDSALYLCASSLALDFPTDTQYFGPGTRLTVL.

The chain is built from TRBV7-8 and TRBJ1-1, with 7 bases lining up with TRBD1. CDR1 and CDR2 from the germline V gene are SGHVS and FQNEAQ. Trimming at V came to 4 bases and at J to 0 bases, leaving 11 bases not matched to a gene. The CDR3 is 17 residues long. The CDR3 is CASSSPGTAEMNTEAFF. CDR3 DNA sequence: TGTGCCAGCAGCTCCCCAGGGACAGCCGAGATGAACACTGAAGCTTTCTTT. Looking up the rest from reference TRBV7-8 and TRBJ1-1 gives the full variable domain: GAGVSQSPRYKVAKRGQDVALRCDPISGHVSLFWYQQALGQGPEFLTYFQNEAQLDKSGLPSDRFFAERPEGSVSTLKIQRTQQEDSAVYLCASSSPGTAEMNTEAFFGQGTRLTVV.

This clone was recorded a few times. The V call is TRBV5-5, the J call TRBJ2-7, with D perhaps TRBD2 (6 bases). The CDR3 loop spans 15 amino acids. Trimming removed 3 bases from V and 2 bases from J, with 15 bases in between. CDR1 and CDR2 from the germline V gene are SGHKS and YYEKEE (reference sequence). The chain's CDR3 is CASSSGGTGAYEQYF. DNA of the CDR3: TGTGCCAGCAGCTCTGGGGGGACGGGCGCCTACGAGCAGTACTTC.

The J gene is TRBJ2-5, the V gene TRBV28, with D unresolved. The CDR3 spans 15 residues. Germline-derived CDR1 and CDR2 are MDHEN and SYDVKM. Trimming removed 2 bases from V and 4 bases from J, with 14 bases in between. The CDR3 DNA sequence: TGTGCCAGCAGTTTAAATTTTCTAACCGGAGAGACCCAGTACTTC. Translating gives CASSLNFLTGETQYF.

The table lists this clone with a few counts. V and J are TRBV30 and TRBJ2-7; tentatively, D is TRBD1 (5 bases). The CDR3 runs 13 residues. From germline, CDR1 is GTSNPN and CDR2 SVGIG (reference sequence). The V and J ends lost 0 bases and 0 bases respectively, with 6 bases between them. CDR3 region: CAWSVQASYEQYF. DNA of the CDR3: TGTGCCTGGAGTGTACAGGCCTCCTACGAGCAGTACTTC.

V usage is TRBV27 and J usage is TRBJ2-3; 7 positions match TRBD1. This CDR3 comprises 15 residues. V dropped 6 bases and J dropped 1; count of bases not matched to a gene: 7. The germline gives CDR1 MNHEY, CDR2 SMNVEV (reference sequence). The CDR3 here is CASRPGTGGTDTQYF. The CDR3 nucleotides read TGTGCCAGCAGGCCGGGAACAGGGGGCACAGATACGCAGTATTTT.

The CDR3 here is CASSFAGGNTEAFF. CDR3 DNA sequence: TGTGCCAGCAGCTTTGCAGGGGGCAACACTGAAGCTTTCTTT. The genes are TRBV7-8 and TRBJ1-1; 8 bases agree with TRBD1. CDR1 is SGHVS, CDR2 FQNEAQ, per germline. The trim removed 3 bases at V and 2 bases at J, leaving 2 bases unmatched. This CDR3 has 14 amino acids. The full variable domain, rest sourced from reference TRBV7-8 and TRBJ1-1, is GAGVSQSPRYKVAKRGQDVALRCDPISGHVSLFWYQQALGQGPEFLTYFQNEAQLDKSGLPSDRFFAERPEGSVSTLKIQRTQQEDSAVYLCASSFAGGNTEAFFGQGTRLTVV.

The chain combines TRBV6-5 with TRBJ1-2; 9 nucleotides agree with TRBD1. The CDR3 contains 14 residues. J was trimmed by 4 bases and V by 6 bases; bases with no gene match: 6. Germline assignment: CDR1 MNHEY and CDR2 SVGAGI. The chain's CDR3 is CASRTGTGIYGYTF. CDR3 in DNA: TGTGCCAGCAGAACCGGGACAGGGATCTATGGCTACACCTTC.

The CDR3 loop is CASSPPYGNEQFF. The CDR3 bases are TGTGCCAGCAGCCCCCCTTACGGCAATGAGCAGTTCTTC. The rearrangement joins TRBV5-4 to TRBJ2-1; D is uncertain. The V end lost 4 bases, the J end lost 6 bases, and 11 bases lay between the germline ends. Germline V lookup: CDR1 SGHNT, CDR2 YYREEE (reference sequence). The CDR3 spans 13 residues.

This clone has a handful of counts. J is TRBJ1-6 and V is TRBV7-8; 7 bases match TRBD1. The CDR3 runs to 15 residues. Germline V gives CDR1 SGHVS, CDR2 FQNEAQ. Trimming took 2 bases from V and 7 from J; bases not matched to a gene: 5. CDR3 in amino acids: CASSLNLQGNSPLHF. Here the CDR3 DNA reads TGTGCCAGCAGCTTAAATCTACAGGGGAATTCACCCCTCCACTTT. The whole variable domain, remainder taken from reference TRBV7-8 and TRBJ1-6, is GAGVSQSPRYKVAKRGQDVALRCDPISGHVSLFWYQQALGQGPEFLTYFQNEAQLDKSGLPSDRFFAERPEGSVSTLKIQRTQQEDSAVYLCASSLNLQGNSPLHFGNGTRLTVT.

The chain links TRBV27 to TRBJ2-5; unclear D gene. The CDR3 runs to 10 residues. The V end lost 6 bases, the J end lost 9 bases, and 8 bases lay between the germline ends. Germline V CDR1 and CDR2: MNHEY, SMNVEV (reference sequence). In nucleotides, the CDR3 is TGTGCCAGCAGCGCCCGCGCCCAGTACTTC. Translation: CASSARAQYF.

The V call is TRBV2, the J call TRBJ1-1, with D tentatively TRBD1 (6 bases). V was cut by 6 bases and J by 4 bases, with 15 bases left in between. This CDR3 is built from 14 residues. Germline V gene data show CDR1 as SNHLY and CDR2 as FYNNEI. The CDR3 DNA sequence: TGTGCCAGCAGGGGGGTGAGAGGGGGCACTGAAGCTTTCTTT. Encoded protein: CASRGVRGGTEAFF. The full variable domain, in which reference TRBV2 and TRBJ1-1 provide the parts outside the CDR3, is EPEVTQTPSHQVTQMGQEVILRCVPISNHLYFYWYRQILGQKVEFLVSFYNNEISEKSEIFDDQFSVERPDGSNFTLKIRSTKLEDSAMYFCASRGVRGGTEAFFGQGTRLTVV.

The sample holds a few counts of this clone. This chain connects TRBV6-1 to TRBJ2-4; D gene uncertain. This CDR3 comprises 11 residues. Germline CDR1 is MNHNS and CDR2 is SASEGT. V lost 7 bases and J lost 3, with 4 bases in between. CDR3 sequence (DNA): TGTGCCAGCACGGTCAAAAACATTCAGTACTTC. Translation: CASTVKNIQYF.

This clone has more than one count but fewer than ten. This chain uses TRBV2 with TRBJ1-5, with D unresolved. The length of the CDR3 is 13 residues. Trimming left V 8 bases short and J 3 bases short, with 11 bases between. CDR1 and CDR2 (germline): SNHLY, FYNNEI. DNA of the CDR3: TGTGCCAGCGGCAGGCCCTACAATCAGCCCCAGCATTTT. It yields the protein CASGRPYNQPQHF.

The chain carries TRBV30 and TRBJ2-7; TRBD2 is a possible D gene (5 bases). Germline V gives CDR1 GTSNPN, CDR2 SVGIG (reference sequence). Trimming cost V 2 bases and J 0 bases, with 8 bases left between them. The CDR3 has 13 amino acids. The CDR3 region is CAWSSGISYEQYF. The CDR3 DNA follows: TGTGCCTGGAGTTCCGGGATCTCCTACGAGCAGTACTTC. The full variable domain, completed using reference TRBV30 and TRBJ2-7, is SQTIHQWPATLVQPVGSPLSLECTVEGTSNPNLYWYRQAAGRGLQLLFYSVGIGQISSEVPQNLSASRPQDRQFILSSKKLLLSDSGFYLCAWSSGISYEQYFGPGTRLTVT.

This clone was recorded many times. The rearrangement links TRBV10-3 to TRBJ1-5; D gene uncertain. In germline, CDR1 is ENHRY, CDR2 SYGVKD. V lost 5 bases and J lost 3, with 8 bases in between. The CDR3 extends over 13 amino acids. This CDR3 is CAISYTDNQPQHF. The CDR3 DNA reads as TGTGCCATCAGTTACACCGACAATCAGCCCCAGCATTTT.

The chain couples TRBV5-1 to TRBJ1-3, with a tentative D call TRBD1 (6 bases). CDR1 and CDR2 from the germline V gene are SGHRS and YFSETQ. The length of the CDR3 is 15 residues. Trimming shortened V by 4 bases and J by 3 bases, and 14 bases separated the two germline ends. The CDR3 nucleotides are TGCGCCAGCAGCGTACAGGGTACCGGTGGAAACACCATATATTTT. Amino acids: CASSVQGTGGNTIYF.

The V call is TRBV6-6, the J call TRBJ2-2; D ambiguous. The V end lost 5 bases, the J end lost 1 base, and 5 bases lay between the germline ends. Germline CDR1 MNHNY, CDR2 SVGAGI (reference sequence). The CDR3 is 13 residues long. The CDR3 region is CASSEVNTGELFF. CDR3 in DNA: TGTGCCAGCAGTGAGGTGAACACCGGGGAGCTGTTTTTT.

The rearrangement uses TRBV19 and TRBJ2-1; TRBD2 aligns across 14 bases. Germline V lookup: CDR1 LNHDA, CDR2 SQIVND (reference sequence). Trimming removed 5 bases from V and 4 bases from J; junction bases left unmatched: 4. The CDR3 runs 16 residues. As DNA, the CDR3 is TGTGCCAGTAGTCCAGGACTAGCGGGGGGATACAATGAGCAGTTCTTC. Its translation is CASSPGLAGGYNEQFF.

Note on this clone: Additional DNA sequences in this sample encode the identical CDR3. This sequence joins TRBV29-1 and TRBJ2-3; D is undetermined. Trimming removed 4 bases from V and 6 bases from J, with 11 bases in between. The CDR3 totals 12 residues. Germline CDR1 SQVTM, CDR2 ANQGSEA. The CDR3 DNA reads as TGCAGCGTTGTCGCCTCCGGGGATACGCAGTATTTT. Its protein is CSVVASGDTQYF.

In this sample, this clone turned up a few times. The genes are TRBV27 and TRBJ2-7; 7 bases line up with TRBD1. The CDR3 is made up of 13 amino acids. Germline CDR1 is MNHEY and CDR2 is SMNVEV (reference sequence). The trim removed 6 bases at V and 3 bases at J, leaving 5 bases unmatched. The CDR3 nucleotides read TGTGCCAGCAGCCCGGGACAGAGCTACGAGCAGTACTTC. Translation: CASSPGQSYEQYF.

This clone turned up a few times. The J gene is TRBJ2-1, the V gene TRBV4-2, with D tentatively TRBD2 (6 bases). Trimming cost V 2 bases and J 0 bases, with 14 bases left between them. The CDR3 covers 17 residues. CDR1 is LGHNA, CDR2 YNFKEQ, per germline. CDR3 nucleotide sequence: TGTGCCAGCAGCCAATCCGATAGCGGTAACTCCTACAATGAGCAGTTCTTC. Translation gives CASSQSDSGNSYNEQFF.